Listed here are 27 T cell receptor beta chains from one sample, sequenced in a study of T cells expressing NK-cell markers. TCRdb reprocessed the 5' RACE reads and reports one entry per CDR3 protein, with no DNA. The listing contains about 540,000 distinct CDR3 sequences. Sequencing was done on a sample of blood T cells: a sorted CD56 or NKG2C T cell subset, CD4+ or CD8+ T cells, or bulk PBMC T cells (not recorded which). These receptors originate from a man aged 18-30 years in good health.

V is TRBV20-1 and J is TRBJ2-1; TCRdb's D gene call, TRBD2, goes unchecked for lack of DNA. The CDR3 loop spans 14 amino acids. Germline assignment: CDR1 DFQATT and CDR2 SNEGSKA (reference sequence). The CDR3 is CSAKGSGLYNEQFF.

The CDR3 sequence is CASSFPPFNSPLHF. The rearrangement joins TRBV28 to TRBJ1-6. The germline V gene encodes CDR1 MDHEN and CDR2 SYDVKM. This CDR3 region has 14 residues.

The rearrangement uses TRBV28 and TRBJ2-7; the TRBD1 assignment by TCRdb is unverifiable without DNA. CDR3 length: 14 amino acids. CDR1 and CDR2 from the germline V gene are MDHEN and SYDVKM. CDR3 residues: CASCRRDTNYEQYF.

CDR3 residues: CASRGTAAYGYTF. J is TRBJ1-2 and V is TRBV6-1. Germline CDR1 and CDR2: MNHNS and SASEGT. This CDR3 contains 13 residues.

The chain links TRBV27 to TRBJ2-3. Germline lookup yields CDR1 MNHEY and CDR2 SMNVEV (reference sequence). The CDR3 has 15 residues. The CDR3 here is CASSFRGIEADTQYF.

The chain has TRBV12-5 and TRBJ2-1. The CDR3 contains 13 residues. Germline V gives CDR1 LGHNT, CDR2 FRNRAP. The CDR3 loop is CASGVTMNNEQFF.

V is TRBV4-3 and J is TRBJ2-1; TCRdb indicates TRBD2, and absent DNA this call remains unverified. CDR3 length: 19 residues. The V gene's germline CDR1 is LGHNA and CDR2 YSLEER. CDR3 in amino acids: CASSQVIRGTSTPYNEQFF.

The V gene is TRBV29-1, the J gene TRBJ1-1; TCRdb picks TRBD1, but there is no DNA to check that call. CDR1 is SQVTM and CDR2 is ANQGSEA in the germline V gene. CDR3 length: 12 amino acids. CDR3: CSVLTGLPEAFF.

The chain couples TRBV18 to TRBJ1-2; TCRdb calls TRBD1, which cannot be checked without DNA. The germline CDR1 and CDR2 sequences are KGHSH and LQKENI. This CDR3 is built from 14 residues. The CDR3 reads CASSPSQGLYGYTF.

The chain has TRBV10-3 and TRBJ1-1; TCRdb lists TRBD1, though no DNA is available to test this call. Germline CDR1 reads ENHRY; CDR2 reads SYGVKD. CDR3 length equals 14 residues. CDR3: CAIMRDRERAEAFF.

The chain links TRBV6-5 to TRBJ1-2; TCRdb's D call of TRBD1 is untestable without DNA. Germline CDR1 reads MNHEY; CDR2 reads SVGAGI. The CDR3 consists of 14 residues. The chain's CDR3 is CASSLEQGANGYTF.

The chain links TRBV6-5 to TRBJ2-1; no DNA is available, so the TRBD2 call from TCRdb remains unchecked. Germline V gene sequence: CDR1 MNHEY, CDR2 SVGAGI. The CDR3 extends over 15 amino acids. This CDR3 reads CASSSREVWYNEQFF.

The V call is TRBV5-1, the J call TRBJ2-7. Germline V CDR1 and CDR2: SGHRS, YFSETQ. This CDR3 is 15 amino acids long. This CDR3 reads CASSLEAGRSYEQYF. Variable domain in full (rest from reference TRBV5-1 and TRBJ2-7): KAGVTQTPRYLIKTRGQQVTLSCSPISGHRSVSWYQQTPGQGLQFLFEYFSETQRNKGNFPGRFSGRQFSNSRSEMNVSTLELGDSALYLCASSLEAGRSYEQYFGPGTRLTVT.

The rearrangement uses TRBV9 and TRBJ2-1; TCRdb's D call of TRBD2 is untestable without DNA. The CDR3 consists of 15 residues. Germline CDR1 reads SGDLS; CDR2 reads YYNGEE. The CDR3 sequence is CASSPRRSQNNEQFF.

The CDR3 loop reads CASSPKHGWGEQFF. This chain uses TRBV4-1 with TRBJ2-1. Per the germline V gene, CDR1 is MGHRA and CDR2 is YSYEKL. This CDR3 has 14 residues.

The chain recombines TRBV10-3 with TRBJ2-3; the TCRdb D gene call, TRBD2, has no DNA to confirm it. This CDR3 contains 18 residues. Germline loops: CDR1 ENHRY, CDR2 SYGVKD. CDR3 protein: CAITGTSGNGLATDTQYF.

The chain couples TRBV7-3 to TRBJ2-3; the D call from TCRdb, TRBD1, cannot be confirmed without DNA. CDR1 SGHTA and CDR2 FQGTGA come from the germline V gene. The length of the CDR3 is 16 residues. This CDR3 reads CASSWGYGGLTDTQYF.

The J gene is TRBJ2-7, the V gene TRBV19; TCRdb indicates TRBD2, and absent DNA this call remains unverified. From germline, CDR1 is LNHDA and CDR2 SQIVND (reference sequence). CDR3 size: 15 residues. CDR3 amino acids: CASSISGAASYEQYF.

The chain carries TRBV18 and TRBJ1-6; TCRdb picks TRBD1, but there is no DNA to check that call. The germline V gene encodes CDR1 KGHSH and CDR2 LQKENI. CDR3 length: 16 amino acids. The CDR3 sequence is CASSPFGTGDNSPLHF.

This chain links TRBV29-1 with TRBJ2-1; TCRdb proposes TRBD2, but this gene call is untestable without DNA. The germline CDR1 and CDR2 sequences are SQVTM and ANQGSEA. The CDR3 covers 14 residues. CDR3 loop: CSVERDPARDEQFF.

The chain joins TRBV29-1 to TRBJ2-1. This CDR3 has 14 residues. CDR1 SQVTM and CDR2 ANQGSEA come from the germline V gene. The CDR3 reads CSVLHGSSYNEQFF.

The chain carries TRBV5-1 and TRBJ2-7; TCRdb lists TRBD1, though no DNA is available to test this call. This CDR3 comprises 12 residues. Germline V gene lookup returns CDR1 SGHRS and CDR2 YFSETQ. The CDR3 reads CASSLYRGEQYF.

V is TRBV5-1 and J is TRBJ2-7; TCRdb designates TRBD1, a call that cannot be tested without DNA. This CDR3 spans 15 amino acids. CDR1 is SGHRS, CDR2 YFSETQ, per germline. CDR3 sequence reads: CASSLAMTAGDEQYF.

V and J are TRBV5-1 and TRBJ2-1; TCRdb selects TRBD2, and the lack of DNA leaves this call unchecked. This CDR3 contains 17 residues. Per germline, CDR1 SGHRS and CDR2 YFSETQ. CDR3: CASSPRTSGRLGNEQFF.

This rearrangement joins TRBV7-2 to TRBJ2-3. The germline V gene encodes CDR1 SGHTA and CDR2 FQGNSA. CDR3 length equals 13 residues. CDR3 loop: CASSLAGIDTQYF.

The chain joins TRBV7-6 to TRBJ2-1; TCRdb calls TRBD2, which cannot be checked without DNA. Germline V gene sequence: CDR1 SGHVS, CDR2 FNYEAQ. The CDR3 consists of 15 residues. CDR3 loop: CASSLLAGAWDEQFF.

The rearrangement links TRBV10-3 to TRBJ2-1; there is no DNA to check the TCRdb D call of TRBD2. CDR1 is ENHRY, CDR2 SYGVKD, per germline. The CDR3 contains 13 residues. The CDR3 spells CAIRGLAGYEQFF.